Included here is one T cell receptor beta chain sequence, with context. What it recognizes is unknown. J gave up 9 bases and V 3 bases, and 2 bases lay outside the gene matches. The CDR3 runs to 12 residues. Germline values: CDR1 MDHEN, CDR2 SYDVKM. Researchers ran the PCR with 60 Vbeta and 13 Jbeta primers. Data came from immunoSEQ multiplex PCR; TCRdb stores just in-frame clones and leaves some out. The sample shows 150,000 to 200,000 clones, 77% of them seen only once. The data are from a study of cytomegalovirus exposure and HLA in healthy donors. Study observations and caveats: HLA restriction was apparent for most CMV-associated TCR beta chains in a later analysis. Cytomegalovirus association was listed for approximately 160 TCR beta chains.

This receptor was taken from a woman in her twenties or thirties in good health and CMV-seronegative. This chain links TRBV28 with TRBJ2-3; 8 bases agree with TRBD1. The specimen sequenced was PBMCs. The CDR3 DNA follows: TGTGCCAGCAGTTTGGGGACAGGAACGCAGTATTTT. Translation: CASSLGTGTQYF.